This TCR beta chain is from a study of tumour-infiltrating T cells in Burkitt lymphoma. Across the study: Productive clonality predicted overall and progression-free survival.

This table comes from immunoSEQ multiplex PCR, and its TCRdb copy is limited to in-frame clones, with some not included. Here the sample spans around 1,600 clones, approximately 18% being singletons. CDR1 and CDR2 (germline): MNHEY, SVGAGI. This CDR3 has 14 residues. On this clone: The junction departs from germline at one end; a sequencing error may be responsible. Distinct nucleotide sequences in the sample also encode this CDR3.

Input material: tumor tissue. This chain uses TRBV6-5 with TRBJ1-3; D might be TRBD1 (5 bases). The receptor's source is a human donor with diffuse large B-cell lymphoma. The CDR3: CASSQGFSGNTIYF. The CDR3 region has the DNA TGTGCCAGCAGCCAGGGCTTCTCTGGAAACACTATATATTTT.